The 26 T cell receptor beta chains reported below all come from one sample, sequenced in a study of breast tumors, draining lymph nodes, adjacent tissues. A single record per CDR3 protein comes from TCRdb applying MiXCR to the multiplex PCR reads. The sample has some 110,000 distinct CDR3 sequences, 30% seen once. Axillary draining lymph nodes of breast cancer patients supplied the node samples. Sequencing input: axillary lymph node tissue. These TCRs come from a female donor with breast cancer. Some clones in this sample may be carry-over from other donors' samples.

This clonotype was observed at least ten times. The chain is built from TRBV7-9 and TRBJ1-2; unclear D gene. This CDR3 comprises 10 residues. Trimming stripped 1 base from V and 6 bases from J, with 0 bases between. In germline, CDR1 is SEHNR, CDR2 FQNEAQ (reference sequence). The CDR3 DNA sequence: TGTGCCAGCAGCTTAGATGGCTACACCTTC. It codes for CASSLDGYTF.

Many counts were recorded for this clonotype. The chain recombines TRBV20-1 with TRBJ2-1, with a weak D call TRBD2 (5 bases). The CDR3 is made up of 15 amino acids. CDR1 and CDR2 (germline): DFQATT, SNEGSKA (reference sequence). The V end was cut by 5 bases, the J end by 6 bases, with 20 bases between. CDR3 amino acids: CSALSGEGPVNEQFF. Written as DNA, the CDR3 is TGCAGTGCTCTCAGTGGTGAGGGCCCGGTCAATGAGCAGTTCTTC.

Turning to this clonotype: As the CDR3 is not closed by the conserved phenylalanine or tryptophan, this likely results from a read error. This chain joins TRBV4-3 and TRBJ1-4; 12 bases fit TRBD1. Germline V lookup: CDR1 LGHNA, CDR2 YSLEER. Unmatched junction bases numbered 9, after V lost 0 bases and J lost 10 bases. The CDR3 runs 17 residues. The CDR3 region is CASSQDWGQGAGGKLFS. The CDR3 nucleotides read TGCGCCAGCAGCCAAGATTGGGGACAGGGGGCAGGTGGAAAACTGTTTTCT.

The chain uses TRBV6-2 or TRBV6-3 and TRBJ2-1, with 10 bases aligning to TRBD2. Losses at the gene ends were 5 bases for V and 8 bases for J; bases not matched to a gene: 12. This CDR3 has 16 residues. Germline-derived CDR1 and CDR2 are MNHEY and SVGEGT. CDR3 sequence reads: CASSHLASGGRDEQFF. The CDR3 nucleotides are TGTGCCAGCAGTCACTTGGCTAGCGGGGGTCGAGATGAGCAGTTCTTC.

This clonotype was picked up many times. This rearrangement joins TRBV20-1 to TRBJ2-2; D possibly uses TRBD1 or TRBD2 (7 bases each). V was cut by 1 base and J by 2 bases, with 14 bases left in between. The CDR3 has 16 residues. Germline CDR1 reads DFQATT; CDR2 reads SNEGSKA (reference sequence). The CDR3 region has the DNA TGCAGTGCTAGAGCCCAGGGGGGGGCCAACACCGGGGAGCTGTTTTTT. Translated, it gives CSARAQGGANTGELFF.

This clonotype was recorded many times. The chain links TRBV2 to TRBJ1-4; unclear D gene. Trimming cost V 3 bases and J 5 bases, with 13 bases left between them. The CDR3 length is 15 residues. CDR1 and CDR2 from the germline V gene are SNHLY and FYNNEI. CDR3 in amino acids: CASSEDWRPNEKLFF. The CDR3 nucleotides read TGTGCCAGCAGTGAGGATTGGCGGCCGAATGAAAAACTGTTTTTT.

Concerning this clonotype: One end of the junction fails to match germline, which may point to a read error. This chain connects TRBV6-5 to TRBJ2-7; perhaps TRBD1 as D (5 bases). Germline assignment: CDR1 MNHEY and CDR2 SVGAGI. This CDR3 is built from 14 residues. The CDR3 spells CASSNTGNSYELYF. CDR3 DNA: TGTGCCAGCAGTAATACAGGAAACTCCTACGAGCTGTACTTC.

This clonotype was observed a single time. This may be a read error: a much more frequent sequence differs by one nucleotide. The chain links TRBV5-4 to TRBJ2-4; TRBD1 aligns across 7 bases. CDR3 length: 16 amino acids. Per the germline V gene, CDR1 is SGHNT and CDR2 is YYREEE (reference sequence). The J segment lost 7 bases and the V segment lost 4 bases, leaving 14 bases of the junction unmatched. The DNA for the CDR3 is TGTGCCAGCAGCCAGACAGGGTTGGAGCCGTTGAACATTCAGTACTTC. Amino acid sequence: CASSQTGLEPLNIQYF. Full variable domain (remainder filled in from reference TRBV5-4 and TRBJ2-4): ETGVTQSPTHLIKTRGQQVTLRCSSQSGHNTVSWYQQALGQGPQFIFQYYREEENGRGNFPPRFSGLQFPNYSSELNVNALELDDSALYLCASSQTGLEPLNIQYFGAGTRLSVL.

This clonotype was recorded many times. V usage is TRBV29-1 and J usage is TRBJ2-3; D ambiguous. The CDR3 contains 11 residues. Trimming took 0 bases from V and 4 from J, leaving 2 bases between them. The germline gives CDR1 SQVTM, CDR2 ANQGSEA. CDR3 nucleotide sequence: TGCAGCGTTGAAGACGCAGATACGCAGTATTTT. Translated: CSVEDADTQYF.

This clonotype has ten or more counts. CDR3: CASSPSRVVGDTIYF. The CDR3 bases are TGTGCCAGCAGCCCCAGCCGCGTCGTGGGGGACACCATATATTTT. The J gene is TRBJ1-3, the V gene TRBV7-9; a weak D match, TRBD1 (5 bases). This CDR3 region has 15 residues. V shed 5 bases and J shed 8 bases, with 19 bases lying between them. Germline lookup yields CDR1 SEHNR and CDR2 FQNEAQ (reference sequence).

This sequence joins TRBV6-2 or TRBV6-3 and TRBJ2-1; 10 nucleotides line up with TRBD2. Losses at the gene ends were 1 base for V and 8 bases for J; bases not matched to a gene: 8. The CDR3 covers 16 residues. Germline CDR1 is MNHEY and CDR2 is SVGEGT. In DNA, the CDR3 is TGTGCCAGCAGTTACTTGGCTAGCGGGGGTCGAGATGAGCAGTTCTTC. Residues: CASSYLASGGRDEQFF.

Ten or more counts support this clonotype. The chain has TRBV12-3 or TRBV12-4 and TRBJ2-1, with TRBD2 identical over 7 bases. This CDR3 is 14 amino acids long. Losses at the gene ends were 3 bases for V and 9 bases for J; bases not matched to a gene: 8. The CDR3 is CASSFRGRAGEQFF. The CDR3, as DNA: TGTGCCAGCAGTTTCCGGGGGAGGGCCGGTGAGCAGTTCTTC.

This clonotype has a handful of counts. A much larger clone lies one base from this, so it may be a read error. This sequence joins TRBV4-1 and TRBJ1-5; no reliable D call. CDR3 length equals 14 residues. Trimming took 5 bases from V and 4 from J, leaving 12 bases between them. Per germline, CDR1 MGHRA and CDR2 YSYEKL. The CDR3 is CASSSDLGNQPQHF. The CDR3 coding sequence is TGCGCCAGCAGCTCGGACCTGGGGAATCAGCCCCAGCATTTT.

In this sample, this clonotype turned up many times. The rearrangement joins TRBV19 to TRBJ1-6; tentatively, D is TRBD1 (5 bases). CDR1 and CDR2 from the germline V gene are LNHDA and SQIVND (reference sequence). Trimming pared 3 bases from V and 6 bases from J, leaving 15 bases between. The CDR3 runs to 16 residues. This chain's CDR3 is CASSIGGEGFNSPLHF. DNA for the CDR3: TGTGCCAGTAGTATCGGCGGAGAGGGGTTTAATTCACCCCTCCACTTT.

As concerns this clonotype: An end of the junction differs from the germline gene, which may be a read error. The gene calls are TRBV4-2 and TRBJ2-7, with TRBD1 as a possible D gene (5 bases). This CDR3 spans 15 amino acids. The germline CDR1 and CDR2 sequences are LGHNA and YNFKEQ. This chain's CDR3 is CASSQDGQGTYGQYF. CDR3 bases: TGTGCCAGCAGCCAAGACGGGCAGGGTACCTACGGGCAGTACTTC.

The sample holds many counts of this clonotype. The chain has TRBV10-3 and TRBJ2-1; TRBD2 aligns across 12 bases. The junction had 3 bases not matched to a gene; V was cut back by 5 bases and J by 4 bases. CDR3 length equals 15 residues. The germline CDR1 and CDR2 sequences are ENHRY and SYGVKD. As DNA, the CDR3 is TGTGCCATCAGTCGACTAGCGGGAGATTACAATGAGCAGTTCTTC. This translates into CAISRLAGDYNEQFF.

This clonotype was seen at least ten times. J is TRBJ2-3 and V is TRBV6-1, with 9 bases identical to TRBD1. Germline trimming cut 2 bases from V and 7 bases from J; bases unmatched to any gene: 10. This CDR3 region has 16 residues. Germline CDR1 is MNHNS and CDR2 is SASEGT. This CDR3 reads CASSESWGTGFNTQYF. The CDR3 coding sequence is TGTGCCAGCAGTGAAAGTTGGGGGACAGGGTTTAATACGCAGTATTTT.

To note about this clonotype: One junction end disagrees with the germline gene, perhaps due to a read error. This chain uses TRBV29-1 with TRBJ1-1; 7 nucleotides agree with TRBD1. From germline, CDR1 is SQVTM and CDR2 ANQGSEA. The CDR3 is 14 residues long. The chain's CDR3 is CSAGQEGWDTKAFF. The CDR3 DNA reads TGCAGCGCAGGACAGGAAGGCTGGGACACTAAAGCTTTCTTT.

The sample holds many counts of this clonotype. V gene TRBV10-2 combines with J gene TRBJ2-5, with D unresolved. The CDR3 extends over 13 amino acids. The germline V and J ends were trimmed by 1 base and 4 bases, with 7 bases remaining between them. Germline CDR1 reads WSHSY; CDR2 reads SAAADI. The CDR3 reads CASSEWLLETQYF. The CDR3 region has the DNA TGCGCCAGCAGTGAGTGGCTTTTAGAGACCCAGTACTTC.

The CDR3 is CASEGNTGEGGYTF. CDR3 DNA sequence: TGTGCCAGCGAGGGAAACACCGGGGAGGGAGGCTACACCTTC. This chain connects TRBV6-6 to TRBJ1-2; D remains unclear. This CDR3 is 14 amino acids long. Per germline, CDR1 MNHNY and CDR2 SVGAGI (reference sequence). Trimming shortened V by 8 bases and J by 8 bases, and 21 bases separated the two germline ends.

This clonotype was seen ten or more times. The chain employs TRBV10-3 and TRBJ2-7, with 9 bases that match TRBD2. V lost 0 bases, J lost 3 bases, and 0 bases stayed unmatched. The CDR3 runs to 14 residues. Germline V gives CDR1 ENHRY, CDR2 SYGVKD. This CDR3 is CAISESSGGYEQYF. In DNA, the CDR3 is TGTGCCATCAGTGAGTCTAGCGGGGGCTACGAGCAGTACTTC.

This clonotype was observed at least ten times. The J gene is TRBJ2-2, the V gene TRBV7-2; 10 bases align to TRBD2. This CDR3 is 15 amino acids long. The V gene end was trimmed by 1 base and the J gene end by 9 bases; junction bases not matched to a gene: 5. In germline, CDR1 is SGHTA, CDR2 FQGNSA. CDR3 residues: CASSLGLAGARELFF. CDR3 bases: TGTGCCAGCAGCTTAGGGCTAGCGGGGGCGAGGGAGCTGTTTTTT.

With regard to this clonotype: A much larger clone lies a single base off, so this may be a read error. The CDR3 DNA reads as TGTGCCAGCAGGTCGGACAGAAACACTGAAGCTTCCTTT. This encodes CASRSDRNTEASF. J is TRBJ1-1 and V is TRBV2; tentatively, D is TRBD1 (6 bases). The CDR3 is 13 amino acids. CDR1 is SNHLY, CDR2 FYNNEI, per germline.

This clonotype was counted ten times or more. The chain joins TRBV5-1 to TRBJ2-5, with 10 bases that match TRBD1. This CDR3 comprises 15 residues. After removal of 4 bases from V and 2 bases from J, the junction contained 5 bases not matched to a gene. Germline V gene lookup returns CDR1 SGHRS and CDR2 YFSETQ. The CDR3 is CASSTGTGDQETQYF. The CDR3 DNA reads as TGCGCCAGCAGCACCGGGACAGGGGATCAAGAGACCCAGTACTTC.

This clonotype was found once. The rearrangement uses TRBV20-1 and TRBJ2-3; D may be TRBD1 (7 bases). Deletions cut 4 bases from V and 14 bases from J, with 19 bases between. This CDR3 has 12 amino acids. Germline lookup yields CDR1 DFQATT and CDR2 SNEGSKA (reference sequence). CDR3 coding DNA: TGCAGTGCTACCAGGGGGGCAGGGAGTCGGTATTTT. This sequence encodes CSATRGAGSRYF.

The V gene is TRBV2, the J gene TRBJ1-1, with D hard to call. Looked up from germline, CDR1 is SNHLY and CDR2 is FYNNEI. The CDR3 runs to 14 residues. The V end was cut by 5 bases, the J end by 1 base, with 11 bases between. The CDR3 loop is CASSRSGRNTEAFF. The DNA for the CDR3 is TGTGCCAGCAGTCGGTCCGGGAGGAACACTGAAGCTTTCTTT.